The 28 T cell receptor beta chains below all came from one sample that was sequenced in a study of blood T cell repertoires in COVID-19. Measured with immunoSEQ multiplex PCR; TCRdb has only the in-frame clones, and not every one. The sample consists of hundreds of thousands of clones, about 90% of them appearing once. Sequencing was performed on PBMCs or T cells enriched from blood (not recorded which). These receptors originate from a woman aged 25 to 45 who had recovered from COVID-19.

V is TRBV27 and J is TRBJ2-1, with D possibly matching TRBD1 (6 bases). CDR3 length: 18 residues. The germline V and J ends were trimmed by 4 bases and 0 bases, with 19 bases remaining between them. Germline V gene lookup returns CDR1 MNHEY and CDR2 SMNVEV (reference sequence). The CDR3: CASSSVLRGTGSYNEQFF. Written as DNA, the CDR3 is TGTGCCAGCAGTTCCGTACTCAGGGGAACCGGCTCCTACAATGAGCAGTTCTTC.

This chain links TRBV4-1 with TRBJ2-2, with a tentative D call TRBD2 (5 bases). V was cut by 1 base and J by 6 bases, with 9 bases left in between. Germline V lookup: CDR1 MGHRA, CDR2 YSYEKL. There are 14 residues in the CDR3. CDR3 amino acids: CASSQVREPGELFF. The DNA of the CDR3 is TGCGCCAGCAGCCAAGTTCGGGAACCCGGGGAGCTGTTTTTT.

This rearrangement joins TRBV2 to TRBJ1-1; D gene ambiguous. The V end was cut by 3 bases, the J end by 0 bases, with 8 bases between. This CDR3 is 14 amino acids long. Germline V gives CDR1 SNHLY, CDR2 FYNNEI. The DNA for the CDR3 is TGTGCCAGCAGTGATCAGATCCTGAACACTGAAGCTTTCTTT. Protein sequence: CASSDQILNTEAFF.

The V call is TRBV6-5, the J call TRBJ1-4, with 11 bases lining up with TRBD1. This CDR3 is 14 amino acids long. Per germline, CDR1 MNHEY and CDR2 SVGAGI. The V and J ends lost 4 bases and 8 bases, in that order; junction bases with no gene match: 3. In DNA form, the CDR3 reads TGTGCCAGCAGTTTCGGGACAGGGGGGGAAAAACTGTTTTTT. It is translated as CASSFGTGGEKLFF.

The J gene is TRBJ2-5, the V gene TRBV30; TRBD1 might be the D (5 bases). V was shortened by 4 bases and J by 4 bases, with 10 bases between the two germline ends. Germline V CDR1 and CDR2: GTSNPN, SVGIG (reference sequence). This CDR3 is 12 amino acids long. DNA of the CDR3: TGTGCCTGGACTAGGGGCGGAGAGACCCAGTACTTC. Translation: CAWTRGGETQYF.

This clone showed up just a few times. This sequence joins TRBV10-3 and TRBJ2-7; 8 nucleotides line up with TRBD2. Losses at the gene ends were 10 bases for V and 0 bases for J; bases not matched to a gene: 11. This CDR3 is built from 15 residues. Germline V gene lookup returns CDR1 ENHRY and CDR2 SYGVKD. The CDR3 loop reads CATHGGGTSSYEQYF. DNA of the CDR3: TGTGCCACCCACGGGGGGGGGACAAGCTCCTACGAGCAGTACTTC.

V and J are TRBV30 and TRBJ1-4; TRBD1 might be the D (5 bases). The CDR3 extends over 11 amino acids. Germline V gene sequence: CDR1 GTSNPN, CDR2 SVGIG (reference sequence). The V end was cut by 3 bases, the J end by 12 bases, with 11 bases between. CDR3 in DNA: TGTGCCTGGAGCCTCCAGGGTGAACTGTTTTTT. This codes for CAWSLQGELFF.

The chain couples TRBV5-6 to TRBJ2-1; 9 nucleotides align to TRBD2. The V gene end was trimmed by 5 bases and the J gene end by 4 bases; junction bases not matched to a gene: 16. CDR3 length: 18 residues. The germline V gene encodes CDR1 SGHDT and CDR2 YYEEEE. CDR3 region: CASRAWATSGLSYNEQFF. CDR3 DNA: TGTGCCAGCAGAGCTTGGGCTACTAGCGGGTTGTCTTACAATGAGCAGTTCTTC.

V is TRBV9 and J is TRBJ1-1; D is undetermined. Germline CDR1 is SGDLS and CDR2 is YYNGEE. The CDR3 is 15 amino acids. V was trimmed by 0 bases and J by 2 bases, leaving 11 bases between them. The CDR3 region is CASSVAVTYNTEAFF. CDR3 bases: TGTGCCAGCAGCGTAGCCGTCACCTATAACACTGAAGCTTTCTTT.

The genes are TRBV18 and TRBJ2-2; TRBD1 aligns across 8 bases. Germline trimming cut 4 bases from V and 4 bases from J; bases unmatched to any gene: 5. This CDR3 is built from 15 residues. Germline CDR1 is KGHSH and CDR2 is LQKENI. The CDR3 DNA is TGTGCCAGCTCACAGCAGGGGGCGCGCACCGGGGAGCTGTTTTTT. Its protein is CASSQQGARTGELFF.

The chain uses TRBV23-1 and TRBJ2-2; TRBD2 is a possible D gene (7 bases). TRBV23-1 has ORF status, its function being uncertain. This CDR3 has 18 residues. Trimming took off 0 bases at V and 4 bases at J, with 18 bases between the two ends. The CDR3 loop reads CASSQSPWGGDSTGELFF. The CDR3 nucleotides are TGCGCCAGCAGTCAATCGCCTTGGGGGGGCGATTCCACCGGGGAGCTGTTTTTT.

Points on this clone: Sequence at one end of the junction differs from germline and may be a read error. The chain has TRBV6-1 and TRBJ2-7; 7 nucleotides agree with TRBD1. The CDR3 covers 16 residues. From germline, CDR1 is MNHNS and CDR2 SASEGT. As DNA, the CDR3 is TGTGCCAGCAGAGAAGGAAGGACAGGAACTCCCTACGAGCAGTACTTC. This gives the protein CASREGRTGTPYEQYF.

The rearrangement uses TRBV2 and TRBJ2-2; 9 bases map to TRBD1. The CDR3 loop spans 14 amino acids. J was trimmed by 2 bases and V by 9 bases; bases with no gene match: 4. From germline, CDR1 is SNHLY and CDR2 FYNNEI. CDR3 protein: CASSGQGNTGELFF. In nucleotides, the CDR3 is TGTGCCAGTTCGGGACAGGGAAACACCGGGGAGCTGTTTTTT.

The rearrangement links TRBV28 to TRBJ1-4; no definite D call. This CDR3 comprises 14 residues. Trimming removed 9 bases at V and 3 bases at J, with 14 bases between. Germline lookup yields CDR1 MDHEN and CDR2 SYDVKM. CDR3 sequence: CARLLRVANEKLFF. The DNA for the CDR3 is TGTGCCAGGCTCCTGAGGGTGGCTAATGAAAAACTGTTTTTT. The variable domain in full, with the rest retrieved from reference TRBV28 and TRBJ1-4, is DVKVTQSSRYLVKRTGEKVFLECVQDMDHENMFWYRQDPGLGLRLIYFSYDVKMKEKGDIPEGYSVSREKKERFSLILESASTNQTSMYLCARLLRVANEKLFFGSGTQLSVL.

V gene TRBV4-1 combines with J gene TRBJ2-7; 9 bases line up with TRBD1. The CDR3 has 16 residues. The V gene's germline CDR1 is MGHRA and CDR2 YSYEKL. V gave up 3 bases and J gave up 5 bases; unmatched junction bases: 11. CDR3 nucleotides: TGCGCCAGCAGCCAGACCGGGACAGGGTATACCCACGAGCAGTACTTC. Protein sequence: CASSQTGTGYTHEQYF.

The J gene is TRBJ2-7, the V gene TRBV20-1; the D gene is possibly TRBD1 (5 bases). CDR3 size: 11 residues. The germline V gene has CDR1 DFQATT and CDR2 SNEGSKA (reference sequence). The CDR3 DNA is TGCGCCTGCCCAGGGTATTGCGAGCAGTACTTC. This sequence encodes CACPGYCEQYF.

The rearrangement uses TRBV5-1 and TRBJ2-1; 12 bases line up with TRBD2. This CDR3 spans 15 amino acids. The V gene end was trimmed by 4 bases and the J gene end by 6 bases; junction bases not matched to a gene: 5. From germline, CDR1 is SGHRS and CDR2 YFSETQ. Written as DNA, the CDR3 is TGCGCCAGCAGCAACCTAGCGGGGGGGCCCAATGAGCAGTTCTTC. This codes for CASSNLAGGPNEQFF.

The V gene is TRBV28, the J gene TRBJ2-3, with 7 bases lining up with TRBD1. This CDR3 is 15 amino acids long. J was trimmed by 3 bases and V by 6 bases; bases with no gene match: 9. The V gene's germline CDR1 is MDHEN and CDR2 SYDVKM. CDR3 protein: CASSPTGVGTDTQYF. Written as DNA, the CDR3 is TGTGCCAGCAGCCCAACAGGGGTTGGTACAGATACGCAGTATTTT. The whole variable domain, filled in from reference TRBV28 and TRBJ2-3, reads DVKVTQSSRYLVKRTGEKVFLECVQDMDHENMFWYRQDPGLGLRLIYFSYDVKMKEKGDIPEGYSVSREKKERFSLILESASTNQTSMYLCASSPTGVGTDTQYFGPGTRLTVL.

On this clone itself: Germline and junction disagree at one end, which may indicate a read error. The CDR3 sequence is CASSQLKELGHF. CDR3 bases: TGTGCCAGCTCACAGCTCAAGGAGCTGGGGCACTTC. V gene TRBV18 combines with J gene TRBJ2-5, with a weak D call TRBD1 (5 bases). From germline, CDR1 is KGHSH and CDR2 LQKENI. This CDR3 is built from 12 residues.

In DNA, the CDR3 is TGTGCCAGCAGCGGCCCCGGGGGGCAAGAGACCCAGTACTTC. It specifies CASSGPGGQETQYF. The chain employs TRBV9 and TRBJ2-5, with 7 bases identical to TRBD2. The CDR3 covers 14 residues. The J segment lost 2 bases and the V segment lost 3 bases, leaving 4 bases of the junction unmatched. The germline V gene has CDR1 SGDLS and CDR2 YYNGEE.

The chain carries TRBV24-1 and TRBJ1-2; the D gene is possibly TRBD1 (5 bases). The CDR3 consists of 15 residues. Trimming pared 4 bases from V and 2 bases from J, leaving 13 bases between. CDR1 and CDR2 (germline): KGHDR, SFDVKD. DNA of the CDR3: TGTGCCACCAGTGACTCGCGGGGCAGGAACTATGGCTACACCTTC. It encodes CATSDSRGRNYGYTF.

This chain uses TRBV19 with TRBJ2-5, with D tentatively TRBD1 (5 bases). This CDR3 is 13 amino acids long. Between the trimmed V and J ends, which lost 4 bases and 7 bases, there was a span of 13 bases. Per the germline V gene, CDR1 is LNHDA and CDR2 is SQIVND (reference sequence). CDR3 protein: CASSKGAGSTQYF. The CDR3 DNA is TGTGCCAGTAGTAAAGGTGCAGGGTCGACCCAGTACTTC.

The chain links TRBV27 to TRBJ2-6; a weak D match, TRBD2 (6 bases). V lost 7 bases and J lost 4, with 23 bases in between. Per germline, CDR1 MNHEY and CDR2 SMNVEV (reference sequence). The CDR3 is made up of 18 amino acids. The CDR3: CASTPQGLGVNGANVLTF. CDR3 nucleotides: TGTGCCAGCACTCCTCAGGGACTTGGGGTGAACGGGGCCAACGTCCTGACTTTC.

The V call is TRBV28, the J call TRBJ1-6; possible D gene TRBD1, 5 bases. This CDR3 is built from 13 residues. From germline, CDR1 is MDHEN and CDR2 SYDVKM. Trimming took off 11 bases at V and 3 bases at J, with 11 bases between the two ends. CDR3 coding DNA: TGTGCCTCCCGCAGGGTCTATAATTCACCCCTCCACTTT. It specifies CASRRVYNSPLHF.

The chain is built from TRBV24-1 and TRBJ1-1, with TRBD1 as a possible D gene (6 bases). The germline V gene has CDR1 KGHDR and CDR2 SFDVKD. The CDR3 runs to 12 residues. The V and J ends lost 7 bases and 7 bases respectively, with 12 bases between them. The CDR3 DNA follows: TGTGCCACCAGGTCGGGGGGCAGTGAAGCTTTCTTT. This encodes CATRSGGSEAFF.

The V gene is TRBV5-1, the J gene TRBJ2-3; maybe TRBD2 (5 bases). V shed 2 bases and J shed 0 bases, with 13 bases lying between them. CDR1 is SGHRS and CDR2 is YFSETQ in the germline V gene. The CDR3 length is 16 residues. The CDR3 spells CASSFGLFSSTDTQYF. The CDR3 bases are TGCGCCAGCAGCTTTGGACTCTTTTCTAGCACAGATACGCAGTATTTT.

V is TRBV30 and J is TRBJ1-1; 8 bases are shared with TRBD1. CDR1 and CDR2 from the germline V gene are GTSNPN and SVGIG (reference sequence). V shed 5 bases, J shed 4 bases, and the junction held 12 bases outside the gene matches. The CDR3 consists of 15 residues. This CDR3 reads CAWSDRQGWVTEAFF. CDR3 coding DNA: TGTGCCTGGTCCGATAGACAGGGGTGGGTCACTGAAGCTTTCTTT. Complete variable domain (other parts from reference TRBV30 and TRBJ1-1): SQTIHQWPATLVQPVGSPLSLECTVEGTSNPNLYWYRQAAGRGLQLLFYSVGIGQISSEVPQNLSASRPQDRQFILSSKKLLLSDSGFYLCAWSDRQGWVTEAFFGQGTRLTVV.

This clone was recorded only once. The V and J genes are TRBV5-5 and TRBJ2-7; no firm D call. V lost 1 base to trimming and J lost 1 base, with 15 bases between them. CDR3 length: 16 residues. Germline V gene lookup returns CDR1 SGHKS and CDR2 YYEKEE (reference sequence). The CDR3 protein is CASSLKSGQPSYEQYF. Here the CDR3 DNA reads TGTGCCAGCAGCTTGAAATCGGGTCAGCCTTCCTACGAGCAGTACTTC.